Detailed here is one TCR beta chain. Libraries were prepared by immunoSEQ multiplex PCR; TCRdb keeps only in-frame clonotypes and omits some of them. The profile covers some 150,000 clones, with just under 90% appearing a single time and more than 1.2% taken by the ten largest. The data stem from a study of cytomegalovirus exposure and HLA in healthy donors. The trim removed 2 bases at V and 0 bases at J, leaving 9 bases unmatched. The V gene's germline CDR1 is SGHAT and CDR2 FQNNGV. The CDR3 totals 18 residues. The TCR sequence derives from a woman younger than 45 in good health and CMV-seronegative. Sequenced sample: PBMCs. The rearrangement uses TRBV11-2 and TRBJ2-3; 9 positions agree with TRBD2. The CDR3 is CASSLWGRSGGSTDTQYF. CDR3 nucleotides: TGTGCCAGCAGCTTATGGGGCCGTAGCGGGGGCAGCACAGATACGCAGTATTTT.